Below, one T cell receptor beta chain is given with its context. This sample is part of a study of cytomegalovirus exposure and HLA in healthy donors. Healthy bone marrow donors made up the donor group. Trimming took 6 bases from V and 0 from J, leaving 9 bases between them. Germline CDR1 MNHEY, CDR2 SMNVEV (reference sequence). This CDR3 contains 14 residues. Primers included in the PCR were 60 Vbeta and 13 Jbeta primers. TCRdb's copy holds only in-frame clones and misses some; the assay was immunoSEQ multiplex PCR. The sample holds under 200,000 clones, around 80% seen once. The gene calls are TRBV27 and TRBJ1-5; D may be TRBD1 (6 bases). The material sequenced was PBMCs. This TCR was sampled from a woman in her forties or fifties in good health and CMV-seropositive. CDR3 residues: CASSSGDSNQPQHF. CDR3 DNA: TGTGCCAGCAGCTCAGGGGATAGCAATCAGCCCCAGCATTTT.